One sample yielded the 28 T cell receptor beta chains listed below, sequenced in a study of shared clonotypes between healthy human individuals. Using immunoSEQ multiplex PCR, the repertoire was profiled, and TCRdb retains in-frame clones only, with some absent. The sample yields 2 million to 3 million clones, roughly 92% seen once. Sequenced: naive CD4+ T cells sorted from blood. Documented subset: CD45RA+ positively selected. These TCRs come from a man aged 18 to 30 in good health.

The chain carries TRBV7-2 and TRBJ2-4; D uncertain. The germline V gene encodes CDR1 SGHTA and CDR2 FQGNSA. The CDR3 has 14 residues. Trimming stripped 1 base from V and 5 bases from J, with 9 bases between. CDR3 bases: TGTGCCAGCAGCTTAGGGACCCCGCAAAACATTCAGTACTTC. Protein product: CASSLGTPQNIQYF. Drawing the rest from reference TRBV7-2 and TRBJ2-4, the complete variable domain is GAGVSQSPSNKVTEKGKDVELRCDPISGHTALYWYRQSLGQGLEFLIYFQGNSAPDKSGLPSDRFSAERTGGSVSTLTIQRTQQEDSAVYLCASSLGTPQNIQYFGAGTRLSVL.

The DNA of the CDR3 is TGTGCCAGCAGACAACTTACAGGGCTGAACACTGAAGCTTTCTTT. Its protein product is CASRQLTGLNTEAFF. The V gene is TRBV2, the J gene TRBJ1-1, with a weak D call TRBD1 (6 bases). V was trimmed by 6 bases and J by 0 bases, leaving 14 bases between them. The length of the CDR3 is 15 residues. Germline CDR1 SNHLY, CDR2 FYNNEI.

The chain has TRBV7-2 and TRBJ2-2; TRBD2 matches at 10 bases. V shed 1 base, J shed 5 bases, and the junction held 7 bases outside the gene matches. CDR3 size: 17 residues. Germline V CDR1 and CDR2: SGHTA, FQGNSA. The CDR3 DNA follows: TGTGCCAGCAGCTTAGTTGGTAGCGGGAGGCAAACCGGGGAGCTGTTTTTT. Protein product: CASSLVGSGRQTGELFF.

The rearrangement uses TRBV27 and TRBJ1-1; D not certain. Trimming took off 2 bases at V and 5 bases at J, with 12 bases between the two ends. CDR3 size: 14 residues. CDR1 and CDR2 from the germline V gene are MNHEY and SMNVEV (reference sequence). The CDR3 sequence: CASSLGRQETEAFF. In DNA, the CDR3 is TGTGCCAGCAGTTTAGGCAGGCAAGAAACTGAAGCTTTCTTT.

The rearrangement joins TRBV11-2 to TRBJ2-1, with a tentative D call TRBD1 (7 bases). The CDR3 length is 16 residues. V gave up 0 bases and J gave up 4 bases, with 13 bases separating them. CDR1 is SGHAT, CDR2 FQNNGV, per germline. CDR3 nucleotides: TGTGCCAGCAGCTTAGATATCCAGGGGGGTTACAATGAGCAGTTCTTC. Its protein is CASSLDIQGGYNEQFF.

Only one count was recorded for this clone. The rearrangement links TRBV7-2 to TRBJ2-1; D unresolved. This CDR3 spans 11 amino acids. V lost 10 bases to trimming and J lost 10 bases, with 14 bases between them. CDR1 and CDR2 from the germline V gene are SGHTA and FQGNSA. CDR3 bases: TGTGCCACCGGTGTGGGGATAGAGCAGTTCTTC. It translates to CATGVGIEQFF.

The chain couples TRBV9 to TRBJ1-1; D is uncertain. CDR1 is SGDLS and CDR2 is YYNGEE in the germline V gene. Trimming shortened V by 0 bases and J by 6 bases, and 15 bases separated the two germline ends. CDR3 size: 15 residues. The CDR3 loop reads CASSVAPWEAAEAFF. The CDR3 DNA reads TGTGCCAGCAGCGTAGCACCCTGGGAAGCCGCTGAAGCTTTCTTT.

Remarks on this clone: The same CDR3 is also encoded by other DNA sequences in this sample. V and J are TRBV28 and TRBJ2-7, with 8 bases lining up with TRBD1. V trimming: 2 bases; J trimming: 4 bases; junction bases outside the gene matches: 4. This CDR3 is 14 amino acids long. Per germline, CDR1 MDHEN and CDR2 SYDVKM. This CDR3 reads CASSLTGGFYEQYF. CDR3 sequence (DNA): TGTGCCAGCAGTTTAACAGGGGGTTTTTACGAGCAGTACTTC.

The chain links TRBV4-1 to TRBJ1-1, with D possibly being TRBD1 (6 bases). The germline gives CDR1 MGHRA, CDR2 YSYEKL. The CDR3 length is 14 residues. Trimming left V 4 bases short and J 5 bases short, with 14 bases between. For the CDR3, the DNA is TGCGCCAGCAGCCTAGCCAGGGGCGATACTGAAGCTTTCTTT. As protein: CASSLARGDTEAFF.

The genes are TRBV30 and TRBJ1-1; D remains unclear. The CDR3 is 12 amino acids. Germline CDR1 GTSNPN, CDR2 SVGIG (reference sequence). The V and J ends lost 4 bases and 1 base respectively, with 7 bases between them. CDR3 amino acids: CAWTDENTEAFF. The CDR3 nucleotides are TGTGCCTGGACAGATGAGAACACTGAAGCTTTCTTT.

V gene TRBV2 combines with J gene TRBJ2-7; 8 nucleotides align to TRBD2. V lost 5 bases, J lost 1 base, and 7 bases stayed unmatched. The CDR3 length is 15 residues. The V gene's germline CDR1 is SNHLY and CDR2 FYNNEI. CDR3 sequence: CASSPSGSLSYEQYF. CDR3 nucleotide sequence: TGTGCCAGCAGTCCGAGCGGGAGTCTTTCCTACGAGCAGTACTTC.

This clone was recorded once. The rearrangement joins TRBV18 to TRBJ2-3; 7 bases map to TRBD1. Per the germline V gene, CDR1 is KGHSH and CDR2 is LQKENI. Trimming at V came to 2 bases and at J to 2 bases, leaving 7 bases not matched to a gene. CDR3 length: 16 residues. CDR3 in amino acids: CASSPKPGQITDTQYF. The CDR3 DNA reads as TGTGCCAGCTCACCAAAACCGGGACAGATCACAGATACGCAGTATTTT.

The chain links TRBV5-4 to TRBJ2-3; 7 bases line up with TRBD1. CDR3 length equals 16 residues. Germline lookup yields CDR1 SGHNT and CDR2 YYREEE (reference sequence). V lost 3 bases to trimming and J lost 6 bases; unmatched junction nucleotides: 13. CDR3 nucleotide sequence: TGTGCCAGCAGCTCGGGGATGGGGGACAGATGGGATACGCAGTATTTT. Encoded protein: CASSSGMGDRWDTQYF.

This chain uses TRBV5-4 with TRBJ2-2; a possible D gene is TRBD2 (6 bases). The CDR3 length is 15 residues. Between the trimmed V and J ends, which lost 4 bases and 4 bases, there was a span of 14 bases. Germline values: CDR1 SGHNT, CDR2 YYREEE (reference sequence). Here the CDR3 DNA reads TGTGCCAGCAGCGACGGGAGTAGTAGCACCGGGGAGCTGTTTTTT. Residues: CASSDGSSSTGELFF.

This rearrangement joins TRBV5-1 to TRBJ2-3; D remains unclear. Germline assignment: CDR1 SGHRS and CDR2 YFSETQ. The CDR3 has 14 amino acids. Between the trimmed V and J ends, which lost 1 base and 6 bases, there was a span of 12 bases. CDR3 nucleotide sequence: TGCGCCAGCAGCTTGTGGGAACCCGTGGATACGCAGTATTTT. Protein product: CASSLWEPVDTQYF. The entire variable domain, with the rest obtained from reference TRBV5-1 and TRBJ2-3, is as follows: KAGVTQTPRYLIKTRGQQVTLSCSPISGHRSVSWYQQTPGQGLQFLFEYFSETQRNKGNFPGRFSGRQFSNSRSEMNVSTLELGDSALYLCASSLWEPVDTQYFGPGTRLTVL.

The CDR3 loop reads CASSLGTSGSGQETQYF. In nucleotides, the CDR3 is TGCGCCAGCAGCTTGGGGACTAGCGGGAGCGGGCAAGAGACCCAGTACTTC. The chain is built from TRBV5-1 and TRBJ2-5; 13 bases fit TRBD2. With 0 bases clipped from V and 2 bases from J, the junction kept 4 bases outside the gene matches. Germline V gene sequence: CDR1 SGHRS, CDR2 YFSETQ. The CDR3 extends over 17 amino acids.

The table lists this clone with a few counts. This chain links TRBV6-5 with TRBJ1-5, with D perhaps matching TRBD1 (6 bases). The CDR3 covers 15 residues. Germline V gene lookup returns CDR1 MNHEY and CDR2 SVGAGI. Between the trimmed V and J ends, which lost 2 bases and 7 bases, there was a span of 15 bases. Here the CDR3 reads CASSYVYRERQPQHF. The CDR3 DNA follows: TGTGCCAGCAGTTACGTTTACAGGGAGCGCCAGCCCCAGCATTTT.

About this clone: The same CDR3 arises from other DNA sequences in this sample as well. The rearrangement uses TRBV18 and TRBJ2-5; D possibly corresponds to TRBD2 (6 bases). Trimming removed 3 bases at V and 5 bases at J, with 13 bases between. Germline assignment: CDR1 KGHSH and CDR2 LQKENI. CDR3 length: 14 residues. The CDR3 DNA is TGTGCCAGCTCACCGCCAGGGAGGTTGGAGACCCAGTACTTC. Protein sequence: CASSPPGRLETQYF.

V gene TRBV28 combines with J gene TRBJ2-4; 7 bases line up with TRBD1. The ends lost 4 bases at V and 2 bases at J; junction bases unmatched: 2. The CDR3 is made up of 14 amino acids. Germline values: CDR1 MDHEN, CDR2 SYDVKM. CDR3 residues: CASSSQGSKNIQYF. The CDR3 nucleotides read TGTGCCAGCAGTTCACAGGGGTCCAAAAACATTCAGTACTTC.

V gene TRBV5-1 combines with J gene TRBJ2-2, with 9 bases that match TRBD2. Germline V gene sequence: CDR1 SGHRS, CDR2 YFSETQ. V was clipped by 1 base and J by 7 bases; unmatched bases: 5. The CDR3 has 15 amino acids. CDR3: CASSLNSGSGGELFF. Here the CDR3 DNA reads TGCGCCAGCAGCTTGAATAGCGGGAGTGGCGGGGAGCTGTTTTTT.

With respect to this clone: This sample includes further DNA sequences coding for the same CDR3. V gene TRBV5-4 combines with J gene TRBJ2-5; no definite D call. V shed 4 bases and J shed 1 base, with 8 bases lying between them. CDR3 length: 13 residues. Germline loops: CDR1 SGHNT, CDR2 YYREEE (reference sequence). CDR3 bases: TGTGCCAGCAGCCCGCCGACCCAAGAGACCCAGTACTTC. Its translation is CASSPPTQETQYF.

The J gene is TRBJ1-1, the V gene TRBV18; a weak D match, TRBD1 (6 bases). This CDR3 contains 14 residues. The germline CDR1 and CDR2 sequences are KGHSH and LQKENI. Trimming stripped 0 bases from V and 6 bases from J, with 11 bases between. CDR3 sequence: CASSPPPGEPEAFF. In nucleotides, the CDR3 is TGTGCCAGCTCACCACCCCCAGGGGAGCCTGAAGCTTTCTTT.

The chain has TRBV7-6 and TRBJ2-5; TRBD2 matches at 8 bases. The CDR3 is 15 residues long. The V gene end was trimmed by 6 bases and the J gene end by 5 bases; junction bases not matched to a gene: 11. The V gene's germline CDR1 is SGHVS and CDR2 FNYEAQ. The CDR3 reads CASSLTLADMETQYF. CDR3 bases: TGTGCCAGCAGTCTGACACTAGCGGATATGGAGACCCAGTACTTC.

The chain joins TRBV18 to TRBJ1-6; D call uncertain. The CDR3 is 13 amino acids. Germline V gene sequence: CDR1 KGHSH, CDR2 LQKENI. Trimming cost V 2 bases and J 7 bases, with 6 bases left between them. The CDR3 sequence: CASSPELNSPLHF. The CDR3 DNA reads TGTGCCAGCTCACCAGAACTAAATTCACCCCTCCACTTT.

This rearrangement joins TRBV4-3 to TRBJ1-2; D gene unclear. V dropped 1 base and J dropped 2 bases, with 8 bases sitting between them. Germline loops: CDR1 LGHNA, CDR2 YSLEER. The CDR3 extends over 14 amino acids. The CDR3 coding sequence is TGCGCCAGCAGCCAAGTCCCACAGAACTATGGCTACACCTTC. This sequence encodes CASSQVPQNYGYTF.

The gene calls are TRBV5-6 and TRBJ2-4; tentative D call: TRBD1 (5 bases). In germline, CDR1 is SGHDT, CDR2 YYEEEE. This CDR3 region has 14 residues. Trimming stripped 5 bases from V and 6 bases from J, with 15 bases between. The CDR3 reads CASSSQGFTNIQYF. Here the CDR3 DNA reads TGTGCCAGCAGTTCCCAGGGTTTCACAAACATTCAGTACTTC.

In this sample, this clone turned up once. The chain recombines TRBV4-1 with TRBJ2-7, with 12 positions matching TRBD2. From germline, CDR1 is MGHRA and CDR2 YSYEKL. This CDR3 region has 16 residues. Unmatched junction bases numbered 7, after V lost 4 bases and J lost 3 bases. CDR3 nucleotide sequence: TGCGCCAGCAGCCCCCTGTCGGGACTAGCGGGCTACGAGCAGTACTTC. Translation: CASSPLSGLAGYEQYF.

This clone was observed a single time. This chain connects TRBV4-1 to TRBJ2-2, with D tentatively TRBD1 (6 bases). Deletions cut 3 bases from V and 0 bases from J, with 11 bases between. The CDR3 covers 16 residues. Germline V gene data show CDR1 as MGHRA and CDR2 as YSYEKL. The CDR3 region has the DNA TGCGCCAGCAGCCACGGGACACTTACGAACACCGGGGAGCTGTTTTTT. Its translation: CASSHGTLTNTGELFF.